These T cell receptor beta chains were read from a single sample in a study of response to subunit inactivated influenza vaccine. TCRdb called the RT-PCR reads again in MiXCR, with one record for every CDR3 protein. This sample has 600,000 to 850,000 distinct CDR3 sequences, with roughly 15% found just once. The sequenced sample was PBMCs from blood, obtained 14 days before vaccination. These receptor sequences come from a man aged 50-59 years who received an inactivated influenza vaccine. CDR3s include the opening cysteine and the closing phenylalanine or tryptophan. D genes are given only for firm matches. The size field is filled for only some rows; it gives once, few, many or a size class.

j_gene: TRBJ1-2; d_gene: NA; v_gene: TRBV14; abundance: few; CDR3nt: TGTGCCAGCAGCCAAAGGGGATACTATGGCTACACCTTC; CDR3aa: CASSQRGYYGYTF
j_gene: TRBJ2-2; d_gene: TRBD2; v_gene: TRBV4-3; abundance: few; CDR3nt: TGCGCCAGCAGCGCAACGCTAGCGGGAGGGCCAGGCACCGGGGAGCTGTTTTTT; CDR3aa: CASSATLAGGPGTGELFF
j_gene: TRBJ2-4; d_gene: TRBD2; v_gene: TRBV5-6; abundance: NA; CDR3nt: TGTGCCAGCAGCTGGGGACTAGCGGGAGCGGAGAACATTCAGTACTTC; CDR3aa: CASSWGLAGAENIQYF
j_gene: TRBJ2-1; d_gene: TRBD1; v_gene: TRBV24-1; abundance: few; CDR3nt: TGTGCCACCAGTGACCTGACAGGGAACTCCTACAATGAGCAGTTCTTC; CDR3aa: CATSDLTGNSYNEQFF
j_gene: TRBJ2-1; d_gene: NA; v_gene: TRBV7-9; abundance: NA; CDR3nt: TGTGCCAGCAGCTTAGTGGTAACCGTCCCCAATGAGCAGTTCTTC; CDR3aa: CASSLVVTVPNEQFF
j_gene: TRBJ1-3; d_gene: NA; v_gene: TRBV6-1; abundance: many; CDR3nt: TGTGCCAGCAGAACAGGGTACTCTGGAAACACCATATATTTT; CDR3aa: CASRTGYSGNTIYF
j_gene: TRBJ2-2; d_gene: NA; v_gene: TRBV4-3; abundance: NA; CDR3nt: TGCGCCAGCAGCCAAGGGGGGGGGCACATTGGGGAGCTGTTTTTT; CDR3aa: CASSQGGGHIGELFF
j_gene: TRBJ2-1; d_gene: NA; v_gene: TRBV19; abundance: few; CDR3nt: TGTGCCAGTAGCCACGACCCCGCCGGGTCCTACAATGAGCAGTTCTTC; CDR3aa: CASSHDPAGSYNEQFF
j_gene: TRBJ2-3; d_gene: TRBD1; v_gene: TRBV5-6; abundance: few; CDR3nt: TGTGCCAGCAGCGTGACAGGGGGTGCGACAGATACGCAGTATTTT; CDR3aa: CASSVTGGATDTQYF
j_gene: TRBJ2-1; d_gene: NA; v_gene: TRBV20-1; abundance: NA; CDR3nt: TGCAGTGCTAGAGATGAGGGGACACGGCCTGGGGGTGAGCAGTTCTTC; CDR3aa: CSARDEGTRPGGEQFF
j_gene: TRBJ2-1; d_gene: TRBD2; v_gene: TRBV11-1; abundance: NA; CDR3nt: TGTGCCAGCAGCCGACATGAGAGCGGGACTTACAATGAGCAGTTCTTC; CDR3aa: CASSRHESGTYNEQFF
j_gene: TRBJ1-1; d_gene: NA; v_gene: TRBV6-2/TRBV6-3; abundance: few; CDR3nt: TGTGCCAGCTTTGAGGCAGGAGCTTCGAACACTGAAGCTTTCTTT; CDR3aa: CASFEAGASNTEAFF